This T cell receptor beta chain was sequenced in a study of shared clonotypes between healthy human individuals. Subsets obtained from CD4+ cells comprised CD45RA+ naive and CD45RA-negative memory cells. Findings of the study overall: Donor clonotype sharing was expected to depend on sequencing depth.

The V end lost 4 bases, the J end lost 3 bases, and 20 bases lay between the germline ends. CDR1 is SQVTM, CDR2 ANQGSEA, per germline. The length of the CDR3 is 16 residues. Remarks on this clone: Its antigen is currently unknown.

The data were produced by immunoSEQ multiplex PCR, yet TCRdb's version contains in-frame clones alone and is incomplete. Of 2 million to 3 million clones detected, 93% appear once; the ten largest clones hold approximately 0.35%. The clonotype comes from a man younger than 30 in good health. Some clones in this sample may be carry-over from other donors' samples. V is TRBV29-1 and J is TRBJ2-3, with D possibly matching TRBD2 (6 bases). Sequencing input: naive CD4+ T cells from PBMCs. Described subset: CD45RA+ positively selected. CDR3 DNA: TGCAGCGTTGGGCCCTCCTTTAGCGGCCTAACAGATACGCAGTATTTT. Translation gives CSVGPSFSGLTDTQYF.